This is a list of T cell receptor beta chains from one sample in a study of T cell responses to AZD1222 COVID-19 vaccine. TCRdb's copy holds only in-frame clones and misses some; the assay was immunoSEQ multiplex PCR. The table includes some 150,000 clones, 85% to 95% detected once. Sequenced here: peripheral blood, sampled on day 0 of MenACWY control vaccination. These receptors were taken from an adult in good health. The CDR3 runs from the conserved cysteine through the conserved F or W. D genes are given only for firm matches. Clone size appears in some rows only: once, few, many, or a class for an expanded clone.

j_call: TRBJ1-1
clone_size: NA
v_call: TRBV2
cdr3_length: 13
d_call: TRBD1
cdr3_nt: TGTGCCAGCAGGGGAAACAGGGGGACTGAAGCTTTCTTT
cdr3_aa: CASRGNRGTEAFF

j_call: TRBJ1-2
clone_size: NA
v_call: TRBV28
cdr3_length: 16
d_call: NA
cdr3_nt: TGTGCCAGCAGCAACGGCATCCGGCGTCTGGTCTATGGCTACACCTTC
cdr3_aa: CASSNGIRRLVYGYTF

j_call: TRBJ1-2
clone_size: NA
v_call: TRBV20-1
cdr3_length: 15
d_call: TRBD1
cdr3_nt: TGCAGTGCTAGTAAAGGACAGGGGGTCGACTATGGCTACACCTTC
cdr3_aa: CSASKGQGVDYGYTF

j_call: TRBJ2-1
clone_size: few
v_call: TRBV30
cdr3_length: 17
d_call: TRBD2
cdr3_nt: TGTGCCTGGAGTGTAATCCCGTTAGCGGGAGGGCACAATGAGCAGTTCTTC
cdr3_aa: CAWSVIPLAGGHNEQFF

j_call: TRBJ2-2
clone_size: NA
v_call: TRBV14
cdr3_length: 17
d_call: NA
cdr3_nt: TGTGCCAGCAGCCCCAGGGGGCGCGGGAGCAACACCGGGGAGCTGTTTTTT
cdr3_aa: CASSPRGRGSNTGELFF

j_call: TRBJ2-1
clone_size: NA
v_call: TRBV6-2/TRBV6-3
cdr3_length: 13
d_call: NA
cdr3_nt: TGTGCCAGCAGTTACCACTCAATCAATGAGCAGTTCTTC
cdr3_aa: CASSYHSINEQFF

j_call: TRBJ2-7
clone_size: NA
v_call: TRBV7-9
cdr3_length: 15
d_call: TRBD1
cdr3_nt: TGTGCCAGCAGCCCTCGGGACAGGGGGCTGAACGAGCAGTACTTC
cdr3_aa: CASSPRDRGLNEQYF

j_call: TRBJ1-1
clone_size: NA
v_call: TRBV5-1
cdr3_length: 13
d_call: NA
cdr3_nt: TGCGCCAGCAGCACCGGACGCGACACTGAAGCTTTCTTT
cdr3_aa: CASSTGRDTEAFF

j_call: TRBJ2-1
clone_size: NA
v_call: TRBV6-2/TRBV6-3
cdr3_length: 17
d_call: NA
cdr3_nt: TGTGCCAGCAGTGGACGACACAGGGATTGGTCCTACAATGAGCAGTTCTTC
cdr3_aa: CASSGRHRDWSYNEQFF

j_call: TRBJ1-5
clone_size: NA
v_call: TRBV27
cdr3_length: 13
d_call: NA
cdr3_nt: TGTGCCAGCAGGGAAGGGGCTAATCAGCCCCAGCATTTT
cdr3_aa: CASREGANQPQHF

j_call: TRBJ2-3
clone_size: NA
v_call: TRBV28
cdr3_length: 12
d_call: TRBD2
cdr3_nt: TGTGCCAGCAGCATGGGACTAGCGGAGAGGTATTTT
cdr3_aa: CASSMGLAERYF

j_call: TRBJ1-3
clone_size: NA
v_call: TRBV13
cdr3_length: 14
d_call: NA
cdr3_nt: TGTGCCAGCAGCCGGCCAAGCTCTGGAAACACCATATATTTT
cdr3_aa: CASSRPSSGNTIYF

j_call: TRBJ1-6
clone_size: NA
v_call: TRBV2
cdr3_length: 13
d_call: NA
cdr3_nt: TGTGCCAGCAGTCTCCAAACGGATTCACCCCTCCACTTT
cdr3_aa: CASSLQTDSPLHF

j_call: TRBJ2-4
clone_size: once
v_call: TRBV2
cdr3_length: 13
d_call: NA
cdr3_nt: TGTGCCAGCAGTCCGGGGACGGGGGACATTCAGTACTTC
cdr3_aa: CASSPGTGDIQYF

j_call: TRBJ2-7
clone_size: once
v_call: TRBV5-6
cdr3_length: 11
d_call: NA
cdr3_nt: TGTGCCAGCAGCTGGATGTACGAGCAGTACTTC
cdr3_aa: CASSWMYEQYF

j_call: TRBJ1-2
clone_size: NA
v_call: TRBV2
cdr3_length: 14
d_call: NA
cdr3_nt: TGTGCCAGCTCGGGACTTCTAGGGAACTATGGCTACACCTTC
cdr3_aa: CASSGLLGNYGYTF

j_call: TRBJ1-2
clone_size: NA
v_call: TRBV5-1
cdr3_length: 15
d_call: TRBD1
cdr3_nt: TGCGCCAGCAGCTTGGTGGCTCGACAGGGACATGGCTACACCTTC
cdr3_aa: CASSLVARQGHGYTF

j_call: TRBJ1-6
clone_size: NA
v_call: TRBV6-5
cdr3_length: 16
d_call: TRBD1
cdr3_nt: TGTGCCAGCAGTTACTACCCGACAGGGGGGAGGTCACCCCTCCACTTT
cdr3_aa: CASSYYPTGGRSPLHF

j_call: TRBJ1-1
clone_size: NA
v_call: TRBV2
cdr3_length: 15
d_call: TRBD1
cdr3_nt: TGTGCCAGCAGTGAGGCGAAGACAGGGTGGACTGAAGCTTTCTTT
cdr3_aa: CASSEAKTGWTEAFF

j_call: TRBJ2-7
clone_size: NA
v_call: TRBV20-1
cdr3_length: 11
d_call: NA
cdr3_nt: TGCAGTGCTGACATGACCCACGAGCAGTACTTC
cdr3_aa: CSADMTHEQYF

j_call: TRBJ1-1
clone_size: NA
v_call: TRBV6-5
cdr3_length: 12
d_call: NA
cdr3_nt: TGTGCCACCTCCACCGGGAACACTGAAGCTTTCTTT
cdr3_aa: CATSTGNTEAFF

j_call: TRBJ2-1
clone_size: NA
v_call: TRBV30
cdr3_length: 15
d_call: TRBD1
cdr3_nt: TGTGCCTGGAGTCAGACAGGGCCTGGATGGGATGAGCAGTTCTTC
cdr3_aa: CAWSQTGPGWDEQFF

j_call: TRBJ1-4
clone_size: NA
v_call: TRBV5-1
cdr3_length: 16
d_call: TRBD1
cdr3_nt: TGCGCCAGCAGCTCGGGACAGGGAGCAACTAATGAAAAACTGTTTTTT
cdr3_aa: CASSSGQGATNEKLFF

j_call: TRBJ1-1
clone_size: NA
v_call: TRBV5-1
cdr3_length: 14
d_call: NA
cdr3_nt: TGCGCCAGCAGCTTGGACCTGGGGGCGACTGAAGCTTTCTTT
cdr3_aa: CASSLDLGATEAFF

j_call: TRBJ1-5
clone_size: once
v_call: TRBV19
cdr3_length: 15
d_call: NA
cdr3_nt: TGTGCCAGTAGTATCGACCAGAATAGCAATCAGCCCCAGCATTTT
cdr3_aa: CASSIDQNSNQPQHF

j_call: TRBJ1-1
clone_size: NA
v_call: TRBV5-1
cdr3_length: 17
d_call: NA
cdr3_nt: TGCGCCAGCAGCTTACCGGGGAGTGGTAAGGTGAACACTGAAGCTTTCTTT
cdr3_aa: CASSLPGSGKVNTEAFF

j_call: TRBJ2-1
clone_size: NA
v_call: TRBV12-3/TRBV12-4
cdr3_length: 13
d_call: TRBD1
cdr3_nt: TGTGCCAGCAGTCAGACAGGGAATAATGAGCAGTTCTTC
cdr3_aa: CASSQTGNNEQFF

j_call: TRBJ1-1
clone_size: NA
v_call: TRBV29-1
cdr3_length: 15
d_call: NA
cdr3_nt: TGCAGCAAGACAGACCATATTTTATGGAACACTGAAGCTTTCTTT
cdr3_aa: CSKTDHILWNTEAFF

j_call: TRBJ1-1
clone_size: NA
v_call: TRBV4-1
cdr3_length: 16
d_call: NA
cdr3_nt: TGCGCCAGCAGCCAAGTTTCCGGGTTTGCGAACACTGAAGCTTTCTTT
cdr3_aa: CASSQVSGFANTEAFF

j_call: TRBJ1-2
clone_size: NA
v_call: TRBV11-2
cdr3_length: 16
d_call: NA
cdr3_nt: TGTGCCAGCAGCTTAGTACCCTTGGGGAGGGAACATGGCTACACCTTC
cdr3_aa: CASSLVPLGREHGYTF

j_call: TRBJ2-1
clone_size: NA
v_call: TRBV18
cdr3_length: 15
d_call: TRBD2
cdr3_nt: TGTGCCAGCTCACCGGGACTAGCGGGTGACAATGAGCAGTTCTTC
cdr3_aa: CASSPGLAGDNEQFF

j_call: TRBJ1-3
clone_size: once
v_call: TRBV27
cdr3_length: 14
d_call: NA
cdr3_nt: TGTGCCAGCAGTGATACGGGGTCTGGAAACACCATATATTTT
cdr3_aa: CASSDTGSGNTIYF

j_call: TRBJ2-7
clone_size: NA
v_call: TRBV4-3
cdr3_length: 15
d_call: NA
cdr3_nt: TGCGCCAGCAGCCAAGAGAGGCCGGGTTCCTACGAGCAGTACTTC
cdr3_aa: CASSQERPGSYEQYF

j_call: TRBJ1-1
clone_size: NA
v_call: TRBV4-3
cdr3_length: 15
d_call: NA
cdr3_nt: TGCGCCAGCAGCCAAGATACGGGCCCGGGGACTGAAGCTTTCTTT
cdr3_aa: CASSQDTGPGTEAFF

j_call: TRBJ1-1
clone_size: NA
v_call: TRBV15
cdr3_length: 14
d_call: TRBD1
cdr3_nt: TGTGCCACCAGCTCAGGGGGCTTGTTCACTGAAGCTTTCTTT
cdr3_aa: CATSSGGLFTEAFF

j_call: TRBJ1-1
clone_size: once
v_call: TRBV2
cdr3_length: 11
d_call: NA
cdr3_nt: TGTGCCAGCAGTCCCCGGGGTGCAGCTTTCTTT
cdr3_aa: CASSPRGAAFF

j_call: TRBJ2-2
clone_size: NA
v_call: TRBV4-2
cdr3_length: 13
d_call: NA
cdr3_nt: TGTGCCAGCAGCCCCCAGAACACCGGGGAGCTGTTTTTT
cdr3_aa: CASSPQNTGELFF

j_call: TRBJ2-7
clone_size: NA
v_call: TRBV15
cdr3_length: 19
d_call: NA
cdr3_nt: TGTGCCACCAGCAGAGATGGGCATGCCCAACCGGGAAACTCCTACGAGCAGTACTTC
cdr3_aa: CATSRDGHAQPGNSYEQYF

j_call: TRBJ1-1
clone_size: NA
v_call: TRBV15
cdr3_length: 14
d_call: NA
cdr3_nt: TGTGCCACCAGCAGAGGGGGGCATCTCACTGAAGCTTTCTTT
cdr3_aa: CATSRGGHLTEAFF